This T cell receptor (beta chain) was profiled in a study of cytomegalovirus exposure and HLA in healthy donors. Study-level findings and limits: A missense variant in DCLRE1C was later tied to TCR beta V- and J-gene trimming. A likely sequencing artifact accounted for one observed cluster of highly shared sequence variants. Per a prior analysis, the majority of TCR beta V segments were productive roughly 87% or roughly 30% of the time.

Comments on this clone: Its target is not known.

Germline CDR1 MNHNS, CDR2 SASEGT. V was cut by 1 base and J by 2 bases, with 12 bases left in between. The CDR3 sequence is 15 residues long. PCR involved 60 Vbeta and 13 Jbeta primers. TCRdb's table, derived via immunoSEQ multiplex PCR, lists solely in-frame clones and lacks some. The repertoire consists of 200,000 to 250,000 clones, with about 70% occurring once and the leading ten covering about 1.9%. Material: PBMCs. V gene TRBV6-1 combines with J gene TRBJ2-7, with a weak D call TRBD1 (6 bases). This receptor was obtained from a woman aged 25 to 39 in good health and CMV-seronegative. CDR3 DNA sequence: TGTGCCAGCAGTGAAGAGTGGACAGCTACCTACGAGCAGTACTTC. Translated: CASSEEWTATYEQYF.